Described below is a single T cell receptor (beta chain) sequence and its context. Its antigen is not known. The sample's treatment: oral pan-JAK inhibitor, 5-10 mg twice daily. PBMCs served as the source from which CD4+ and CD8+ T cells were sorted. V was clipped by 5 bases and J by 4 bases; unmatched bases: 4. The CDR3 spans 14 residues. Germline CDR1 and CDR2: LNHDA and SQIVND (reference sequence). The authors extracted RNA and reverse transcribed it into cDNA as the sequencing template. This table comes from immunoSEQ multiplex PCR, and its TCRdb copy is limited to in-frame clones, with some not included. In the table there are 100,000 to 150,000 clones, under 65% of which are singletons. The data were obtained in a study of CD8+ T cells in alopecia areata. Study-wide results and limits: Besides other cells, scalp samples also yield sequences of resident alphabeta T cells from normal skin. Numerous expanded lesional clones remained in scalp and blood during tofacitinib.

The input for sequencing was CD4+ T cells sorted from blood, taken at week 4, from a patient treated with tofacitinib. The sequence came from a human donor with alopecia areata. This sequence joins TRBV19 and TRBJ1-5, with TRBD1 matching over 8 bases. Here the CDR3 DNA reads TGTGCCAGTAGTGGACAGGGATCTAATCAGCCCCAGCATTTT. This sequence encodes CASSGQGSNQPQHF.